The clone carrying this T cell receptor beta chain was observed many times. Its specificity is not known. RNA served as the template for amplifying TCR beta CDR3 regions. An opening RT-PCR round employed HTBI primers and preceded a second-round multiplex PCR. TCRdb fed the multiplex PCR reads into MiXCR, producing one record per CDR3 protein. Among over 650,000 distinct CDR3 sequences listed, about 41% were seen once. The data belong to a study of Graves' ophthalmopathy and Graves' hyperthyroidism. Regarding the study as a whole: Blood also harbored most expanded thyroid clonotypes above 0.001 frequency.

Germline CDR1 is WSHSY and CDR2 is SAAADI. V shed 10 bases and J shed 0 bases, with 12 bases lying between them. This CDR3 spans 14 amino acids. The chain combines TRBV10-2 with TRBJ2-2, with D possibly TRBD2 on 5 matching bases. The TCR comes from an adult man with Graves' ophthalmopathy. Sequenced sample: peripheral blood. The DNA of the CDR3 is TGCGCCACCGCTTGGAGGCCGAACACCGGGGAGCTGTTTTTT. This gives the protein CATAWRPNTGELFF.